This T cell receptor beta chain comes out of a study of blood T cell repertoires in COVID-19. The wider study: From the United States, Italy and Spain came samples of acute and convalescent COVID-19. The analysed material was cDNA or gDNA that came from T cells, B-cell-depleted T cells, or PBMCs.

The authors' processing: Amplified reference gene primers provided the basis for estimating nucleated cell counts. Profiled with immunoSEQ multiplex PCR; TCRdb holds only in-frame clones, not every one. The DNA gave D and trimming, while V, J and clone size come from that table. Of some 110,000 clones in the sample, 84% were seen once. The germline gives CDR1 MGHRA, CDR2 YSYEKL. CDR3 length: 15 amino acids. The V gene end was trimmed by 4 bases and the J gene end by 4 bases; junction bases not matched to a gene: 6. The chain employs TRBV4-1 and TRBJ1-2; TRBD1 agrees at 10 bases. The specimen was peripheral blood. This TCR derives from a woman in her fifties or sixties with acute or convalescent COVID-19. The CDR3 spells CASSLGQGIFYGYTF. DNA of the CDR3: TGCGCCAGCAGCCTGGGACAGGGGATCTTCTATGGCTACACCTTC.